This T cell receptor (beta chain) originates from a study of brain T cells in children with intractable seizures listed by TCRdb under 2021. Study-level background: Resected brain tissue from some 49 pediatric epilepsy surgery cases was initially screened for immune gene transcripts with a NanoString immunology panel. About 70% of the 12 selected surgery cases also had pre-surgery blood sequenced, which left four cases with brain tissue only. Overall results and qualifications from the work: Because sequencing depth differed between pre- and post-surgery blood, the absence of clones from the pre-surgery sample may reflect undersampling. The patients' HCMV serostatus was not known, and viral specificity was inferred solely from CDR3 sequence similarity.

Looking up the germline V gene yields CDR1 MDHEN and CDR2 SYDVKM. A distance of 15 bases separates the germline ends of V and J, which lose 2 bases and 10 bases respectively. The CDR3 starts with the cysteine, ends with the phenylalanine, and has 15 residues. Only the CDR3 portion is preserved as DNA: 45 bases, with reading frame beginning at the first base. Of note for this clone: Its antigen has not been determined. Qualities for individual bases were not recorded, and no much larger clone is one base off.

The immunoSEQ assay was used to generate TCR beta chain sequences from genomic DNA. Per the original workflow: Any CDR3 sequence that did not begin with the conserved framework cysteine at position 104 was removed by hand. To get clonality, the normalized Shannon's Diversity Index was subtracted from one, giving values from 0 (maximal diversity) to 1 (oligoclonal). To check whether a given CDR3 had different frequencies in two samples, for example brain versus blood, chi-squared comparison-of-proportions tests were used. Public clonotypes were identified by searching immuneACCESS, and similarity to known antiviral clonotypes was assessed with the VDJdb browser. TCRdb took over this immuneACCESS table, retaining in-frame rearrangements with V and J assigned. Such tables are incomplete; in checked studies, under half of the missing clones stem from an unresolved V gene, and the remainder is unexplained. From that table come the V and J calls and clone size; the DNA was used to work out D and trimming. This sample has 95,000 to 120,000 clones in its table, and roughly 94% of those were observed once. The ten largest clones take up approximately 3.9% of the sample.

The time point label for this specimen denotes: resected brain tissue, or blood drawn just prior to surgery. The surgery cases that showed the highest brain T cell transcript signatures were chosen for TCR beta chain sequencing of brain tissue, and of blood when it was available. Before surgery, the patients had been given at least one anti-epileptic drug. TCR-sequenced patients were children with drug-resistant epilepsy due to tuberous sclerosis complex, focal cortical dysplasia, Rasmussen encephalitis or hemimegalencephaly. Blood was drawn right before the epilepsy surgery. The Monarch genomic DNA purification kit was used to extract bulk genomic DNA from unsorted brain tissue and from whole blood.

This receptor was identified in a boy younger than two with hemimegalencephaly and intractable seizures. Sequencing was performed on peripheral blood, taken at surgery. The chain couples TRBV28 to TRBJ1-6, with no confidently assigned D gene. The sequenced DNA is TGTGCCAGCAGTTTAACCTTCCAGGTAGCATCACCCCTCCACTTT. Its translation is CASSLTFQVASPLHF. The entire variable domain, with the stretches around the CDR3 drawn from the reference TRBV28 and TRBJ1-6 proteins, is DVKVTQSSRYLVKRTGEKVFLECVQDMDHENMFWYRQDPGLGLRLIYFSYDVKMKEKGDIPEGYSVSREKKERFSLILESASTNQTSMYLCASSLTFQVASPLHFGNGTRLTVT.